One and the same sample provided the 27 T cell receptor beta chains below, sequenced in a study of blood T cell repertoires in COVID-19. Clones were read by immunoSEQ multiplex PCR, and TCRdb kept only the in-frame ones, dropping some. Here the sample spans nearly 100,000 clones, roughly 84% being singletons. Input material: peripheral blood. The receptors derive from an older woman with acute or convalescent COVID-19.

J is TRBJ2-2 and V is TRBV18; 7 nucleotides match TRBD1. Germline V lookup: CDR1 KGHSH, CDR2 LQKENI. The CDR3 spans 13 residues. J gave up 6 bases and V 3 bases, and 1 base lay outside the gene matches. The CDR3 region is CASSPTGPGELFF. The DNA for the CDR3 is TGTGCCAGCTCACCGACAGGGCCCGGGGAGCTGTTTTTT.

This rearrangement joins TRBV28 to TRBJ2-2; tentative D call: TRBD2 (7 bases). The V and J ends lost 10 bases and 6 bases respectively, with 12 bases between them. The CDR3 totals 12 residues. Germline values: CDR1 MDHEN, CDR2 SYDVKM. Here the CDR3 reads CATTGGPGELFF. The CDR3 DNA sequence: TGTGCCACCACCGGGGGGCCCGGGGAGCTGTTTTTT.

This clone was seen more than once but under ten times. The CDR3 reads CASRQGVNTGELFF. As DNA, the CDR3 is TGTGCCAGCAGACAGGGAGTGAACACCGGGGAGCTGTTTTTT. The chain couples TRBV14 to TRBJ2-2; weak D call: TRBD1 (6 bases). The CDR3 totals 14 residues. The V end lost 6 bases, the J end lost 1 base, and 9 bases lay between the germline ends. Germline V CDR1 and CDR2: SGHDN, FVKESK.

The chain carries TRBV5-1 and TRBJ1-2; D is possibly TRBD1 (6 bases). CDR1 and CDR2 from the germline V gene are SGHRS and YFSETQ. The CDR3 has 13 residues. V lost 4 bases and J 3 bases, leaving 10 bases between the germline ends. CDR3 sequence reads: CASSASGDYGYTF. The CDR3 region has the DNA TGCGCCAGCAGCGCCTCAGGGGACTATGGCTACACCTTC. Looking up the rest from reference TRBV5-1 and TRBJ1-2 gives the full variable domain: KAGVTQTPRYLIKTRGQQVTLSCSPISGHRSVSWYQQTPGQGLQFLFEYFSETQRNKGNFPGRFSGRQFSNSRSEMNVSTLELGDSALYLCASSASGDYGYTFGSGTRLTVV.

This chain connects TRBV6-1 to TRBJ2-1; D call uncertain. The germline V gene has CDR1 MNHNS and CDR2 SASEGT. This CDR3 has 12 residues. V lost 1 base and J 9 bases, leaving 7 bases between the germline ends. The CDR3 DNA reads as TGTGCCAGCAGTGAAGGGCCCTCTGAGCAGTTCTTC. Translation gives CASSEGPSEQFF.

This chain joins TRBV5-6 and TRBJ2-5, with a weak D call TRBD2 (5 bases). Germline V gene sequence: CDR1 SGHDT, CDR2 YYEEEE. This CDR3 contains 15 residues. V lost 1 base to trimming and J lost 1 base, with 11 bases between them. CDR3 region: CASSLPGEGQETQYF. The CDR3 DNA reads TGTGCCAGCAGCTTGCCAGGCGAGGGCCAAGAGACCCAGTACTTC.

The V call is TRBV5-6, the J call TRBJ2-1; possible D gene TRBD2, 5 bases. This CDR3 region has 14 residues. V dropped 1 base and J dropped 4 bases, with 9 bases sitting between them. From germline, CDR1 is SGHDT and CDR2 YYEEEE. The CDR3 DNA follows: TGTGCCAGCAGCTTGCAGGACTCATACAATGAGCAGTTCTTC. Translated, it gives CASSLQDSYNEQFF.

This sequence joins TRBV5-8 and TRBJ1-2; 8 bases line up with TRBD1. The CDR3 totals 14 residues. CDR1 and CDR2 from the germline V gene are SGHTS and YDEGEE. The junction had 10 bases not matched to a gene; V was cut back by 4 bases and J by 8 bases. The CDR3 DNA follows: TGTGCCAGCAGCCGGGACAGGTCCTTCGTCGGCTACACCTTC. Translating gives CASSRDRSFVGYTF.

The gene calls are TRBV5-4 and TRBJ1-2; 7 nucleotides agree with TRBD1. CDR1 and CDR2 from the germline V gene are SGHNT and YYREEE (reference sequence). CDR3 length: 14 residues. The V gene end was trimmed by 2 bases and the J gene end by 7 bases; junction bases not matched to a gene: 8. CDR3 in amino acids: CASSFPQTGIGYTF. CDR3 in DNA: TGTGCCAGCAGCTTCCCCCAGACAGGGATTGGCTACACCTTC.

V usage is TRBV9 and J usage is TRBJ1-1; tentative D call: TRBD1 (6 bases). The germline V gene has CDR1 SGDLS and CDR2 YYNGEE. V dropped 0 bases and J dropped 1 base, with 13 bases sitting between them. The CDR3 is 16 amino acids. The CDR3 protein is CASSVGNREGNTEAFF. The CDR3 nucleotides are TGTGCCAGCAGCGTAGGAAACAGGGAGGGGAACACTGAAGCTTTCTTT.

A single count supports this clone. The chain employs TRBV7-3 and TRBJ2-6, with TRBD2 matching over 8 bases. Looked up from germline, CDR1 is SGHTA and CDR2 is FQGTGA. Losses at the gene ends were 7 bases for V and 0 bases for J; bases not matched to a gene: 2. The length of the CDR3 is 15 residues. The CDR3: CASTRGGSGANVLTF. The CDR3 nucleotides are TGTGCCAGCACCCGGGGGGGCTCTGGGGCCAACGTCCTGACTTTC.

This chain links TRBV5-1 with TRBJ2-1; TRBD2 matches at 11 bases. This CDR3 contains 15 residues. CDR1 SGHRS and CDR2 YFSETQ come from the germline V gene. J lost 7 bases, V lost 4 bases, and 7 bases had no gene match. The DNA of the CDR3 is TGCGCCAGCAGCCCTATAGCGGGGGGGCTGAATGAGCAGTTCTTC. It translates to CASSPIAGGLNEQFF.

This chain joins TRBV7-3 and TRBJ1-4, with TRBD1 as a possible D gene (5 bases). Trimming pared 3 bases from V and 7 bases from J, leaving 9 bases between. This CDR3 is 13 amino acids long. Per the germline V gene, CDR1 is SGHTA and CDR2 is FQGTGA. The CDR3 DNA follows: TGTGCCAGCAGCTTGGGGCCTACTGAAAAACTGTTTTTT. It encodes CASSLGPTEKLFF.

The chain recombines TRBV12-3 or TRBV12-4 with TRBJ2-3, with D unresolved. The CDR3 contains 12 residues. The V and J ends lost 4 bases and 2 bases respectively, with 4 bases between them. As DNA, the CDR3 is TGTGCCAGCAGTTCGGTCACAGATACGCAGTATTTT. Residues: CASSSVTDTQYF.

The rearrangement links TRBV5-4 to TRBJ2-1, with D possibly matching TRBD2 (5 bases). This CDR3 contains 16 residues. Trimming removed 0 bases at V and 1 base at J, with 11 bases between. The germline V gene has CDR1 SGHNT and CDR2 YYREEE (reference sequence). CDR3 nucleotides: TGTGCCAGCAGCTTGGACGCGCGGGCGTCCTACAATGAGCAGTTCTTC. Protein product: CASSLDARASYNEQFF.

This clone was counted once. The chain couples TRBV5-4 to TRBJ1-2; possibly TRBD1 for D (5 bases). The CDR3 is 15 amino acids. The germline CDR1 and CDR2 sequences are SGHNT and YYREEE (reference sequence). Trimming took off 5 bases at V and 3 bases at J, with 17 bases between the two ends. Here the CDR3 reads CASRPSGVWDYGYTF. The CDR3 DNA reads TGTGCCAGCAGGCCCTCGGGGGTATGGGACTATGGCTACACCTTC. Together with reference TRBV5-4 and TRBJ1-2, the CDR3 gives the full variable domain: ETGVTQSPTHLIKTRGQQVTLRCSSQSGHNTVSWYQQALGQGPQFIFQYYREEENGRGNFPPRFSGLQFPNYSSELNVNALELDDSALYLCASRPSGVWDYGYTFGSGTRLTVV.

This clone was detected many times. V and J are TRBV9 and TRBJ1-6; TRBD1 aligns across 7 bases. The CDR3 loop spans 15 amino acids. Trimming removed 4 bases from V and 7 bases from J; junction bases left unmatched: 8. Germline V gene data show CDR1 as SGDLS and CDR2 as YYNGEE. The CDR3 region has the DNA TGTGCCAGCAGCTCTACCGGGACAGAGAATTCACCCCTCCACTTT. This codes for CASSSTGTENSPLHF. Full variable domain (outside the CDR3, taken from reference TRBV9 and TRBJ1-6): DSGVTQTPKHLITATGQRVTLRCSPRSGDLSVYWYQQSLDQGLQFLIQYYNGEERAKGNILERFSAQQFPDLHSELNLSSLELGDSALYFCASSSTGTENSPLHFGNGTRLTVT.

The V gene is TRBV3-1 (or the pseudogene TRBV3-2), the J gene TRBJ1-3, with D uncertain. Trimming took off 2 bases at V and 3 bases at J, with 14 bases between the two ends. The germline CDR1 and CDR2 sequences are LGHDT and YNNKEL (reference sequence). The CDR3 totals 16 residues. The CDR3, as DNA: TGTGCCAGCAGCCAACCCTTTTGGGCAGGTGGAAACACCATATATTTT. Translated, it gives CASSQPFWAGGNTIYF.

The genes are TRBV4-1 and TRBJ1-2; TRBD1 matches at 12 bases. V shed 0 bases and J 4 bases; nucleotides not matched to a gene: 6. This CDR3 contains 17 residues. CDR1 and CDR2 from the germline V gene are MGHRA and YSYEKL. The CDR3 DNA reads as TGCGCCAGCAGCCAAGATGAGGGGACAGGGGGCGCCTATGGCTACACCTTC. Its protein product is CASSQDEGTGGAYGYTF.

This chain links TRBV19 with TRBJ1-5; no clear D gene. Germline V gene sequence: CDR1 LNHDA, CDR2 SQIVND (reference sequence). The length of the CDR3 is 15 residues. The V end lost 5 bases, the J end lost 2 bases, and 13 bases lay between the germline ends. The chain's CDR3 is CASSGSPGGNQPQHF. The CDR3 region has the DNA TGTGCCAGTAGTGGTTCCCCCGGGGGCAATCAGCCCCAGCATTTT. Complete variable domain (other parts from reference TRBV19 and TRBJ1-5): DGGITQSPKYLFRKEGQNVTLSCEQNLNHDAMYWYRQDPGQGLRLIYYSQIVNDFQKGDIAEGYSVSREKKESFPLTVTSAQKNPTAFYLCASSGSPGGNQPQHFGDGTRLSIL.

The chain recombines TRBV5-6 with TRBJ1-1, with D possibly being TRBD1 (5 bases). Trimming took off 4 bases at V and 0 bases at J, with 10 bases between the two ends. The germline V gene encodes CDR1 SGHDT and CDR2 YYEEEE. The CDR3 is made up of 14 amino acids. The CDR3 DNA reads TGTGCCAGCAGCACGGGACTCCTGAACACTGAAGCTTTCTTT. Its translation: CASSTGLLNTEAFF.

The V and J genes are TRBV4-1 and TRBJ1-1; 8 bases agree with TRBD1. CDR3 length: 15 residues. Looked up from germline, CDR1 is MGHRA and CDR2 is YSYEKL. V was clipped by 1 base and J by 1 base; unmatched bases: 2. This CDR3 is CASSQVQGGNTEAFF. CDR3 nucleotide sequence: TGCGCCAGCAGCCAAGTACAGGGGGGGAACACTGAAGCTTTCTTT.

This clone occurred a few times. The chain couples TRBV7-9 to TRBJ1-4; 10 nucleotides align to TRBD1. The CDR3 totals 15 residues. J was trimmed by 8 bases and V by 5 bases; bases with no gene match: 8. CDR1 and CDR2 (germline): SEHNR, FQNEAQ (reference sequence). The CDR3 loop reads CASSQRGQGKEKLFF. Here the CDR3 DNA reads TGTGCCAGCAGCCAGAGGGGACAGGGGAAGGAAAAACTGTTTTTT. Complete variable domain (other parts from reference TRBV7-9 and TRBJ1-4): DTGVSQNPRHKITKRGQNVTFRCDPISEHNRLYWYRQTLGQGPEFLTYFQNEAQLEKSRLLSDRFSAERPKGSFSTLEIQRTEQGDSAMYLCASSQRGQGKEKLFFGSGTQLSVL.

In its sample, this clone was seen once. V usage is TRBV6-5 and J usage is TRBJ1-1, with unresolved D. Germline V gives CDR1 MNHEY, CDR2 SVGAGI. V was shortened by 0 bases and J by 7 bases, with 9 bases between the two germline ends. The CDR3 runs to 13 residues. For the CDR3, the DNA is TGTGCCAGCAGTTACTCGAAGGCGGTTGAAGCTTTCTTT. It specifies CASSYSKAVEAFF.

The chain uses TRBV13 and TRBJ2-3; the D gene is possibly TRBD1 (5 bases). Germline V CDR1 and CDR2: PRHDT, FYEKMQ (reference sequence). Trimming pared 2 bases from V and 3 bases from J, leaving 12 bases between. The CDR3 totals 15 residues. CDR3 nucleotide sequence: TGTGCCAGCAGCTTAACGGGCAGGACAACAGATACGCAGTATTTT. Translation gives CASSLTGRTTDTQYF.

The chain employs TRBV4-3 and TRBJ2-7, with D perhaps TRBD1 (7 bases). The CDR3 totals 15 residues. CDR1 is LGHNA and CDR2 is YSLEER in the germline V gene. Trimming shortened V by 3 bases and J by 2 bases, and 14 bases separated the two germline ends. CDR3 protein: CASSHARGVPYEQYF. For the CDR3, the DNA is TGCGCCAGCAGCCATGCCAGGGGGGTCCCCTACGAGCAGTACTTC.

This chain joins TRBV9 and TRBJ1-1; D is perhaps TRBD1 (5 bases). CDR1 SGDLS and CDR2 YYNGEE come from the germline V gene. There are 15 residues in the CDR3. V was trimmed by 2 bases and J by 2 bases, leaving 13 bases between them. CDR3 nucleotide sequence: TGTGCCAGCAGCGTGGCCGGAGACAGCAACACTGAAGCTTTCTTT. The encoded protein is CASSVAGDSNTEAFF. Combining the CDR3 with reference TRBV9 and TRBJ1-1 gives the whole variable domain DSGVTQTPKHLITATGQRVTLRCSPRSGDLSVYWYQQSLDQGLQFLIQYYNGEERAKGNILERFSAQQFPDLHSELNLSSLELGDSALYFCASSVAGDSNTEAFFGQGTRLTVV.